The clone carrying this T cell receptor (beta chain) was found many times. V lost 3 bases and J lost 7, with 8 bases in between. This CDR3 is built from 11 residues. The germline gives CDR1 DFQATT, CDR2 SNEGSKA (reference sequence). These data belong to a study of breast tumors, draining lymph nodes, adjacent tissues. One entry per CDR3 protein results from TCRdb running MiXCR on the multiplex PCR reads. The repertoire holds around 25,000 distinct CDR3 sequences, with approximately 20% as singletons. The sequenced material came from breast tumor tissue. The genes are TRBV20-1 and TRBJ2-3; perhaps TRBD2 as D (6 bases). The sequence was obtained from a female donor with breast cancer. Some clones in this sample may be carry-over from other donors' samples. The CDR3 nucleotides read TGCAGTGCTAGGGAGGGATATACGCAGTATTTT. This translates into CSAREGYTQYF.